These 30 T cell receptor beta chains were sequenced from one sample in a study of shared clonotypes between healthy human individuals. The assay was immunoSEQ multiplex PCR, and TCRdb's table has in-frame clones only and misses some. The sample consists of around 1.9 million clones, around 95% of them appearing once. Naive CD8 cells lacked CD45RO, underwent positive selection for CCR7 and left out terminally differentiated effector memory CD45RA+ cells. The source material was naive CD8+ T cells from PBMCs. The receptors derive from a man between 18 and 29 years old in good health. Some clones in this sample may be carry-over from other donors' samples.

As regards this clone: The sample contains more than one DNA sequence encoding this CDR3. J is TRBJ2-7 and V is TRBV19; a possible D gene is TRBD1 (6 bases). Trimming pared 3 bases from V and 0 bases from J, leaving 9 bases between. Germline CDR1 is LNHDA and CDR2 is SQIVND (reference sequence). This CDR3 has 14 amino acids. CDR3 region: CASSIDRTSYEQYF. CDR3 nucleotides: TGTGCCAGTAGTATCGACAGGACCTCCTACGAGCAGTACTTC.

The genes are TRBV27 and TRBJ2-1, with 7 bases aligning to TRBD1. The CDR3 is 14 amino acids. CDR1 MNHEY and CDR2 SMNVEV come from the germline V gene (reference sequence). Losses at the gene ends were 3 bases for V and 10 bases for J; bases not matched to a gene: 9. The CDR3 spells CASSFLLTGEEQFF. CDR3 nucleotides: TGTGCCAGCAGTTTCCTCCTTACAGGGGAAGAGCAGTTCTTC.

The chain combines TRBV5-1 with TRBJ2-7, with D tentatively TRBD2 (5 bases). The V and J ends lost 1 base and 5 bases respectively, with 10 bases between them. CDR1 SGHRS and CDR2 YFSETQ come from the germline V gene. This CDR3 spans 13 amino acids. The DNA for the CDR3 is TGCGCCAGCAGCTTGACGAGAGGGCACGAGCAGTACTTC. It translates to CASSLTRGHEQYF. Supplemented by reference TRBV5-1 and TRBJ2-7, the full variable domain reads KAGVTQTPRYLIKTRGQQVTLSCSPISGHRSVSWYQQTPGQGLQFLFEYFSETQRNKGNFPGRFSGRQFSNSRSEMNVSTLELGDSALYLCASSLTRGHEQYFGPGTRLTVT.

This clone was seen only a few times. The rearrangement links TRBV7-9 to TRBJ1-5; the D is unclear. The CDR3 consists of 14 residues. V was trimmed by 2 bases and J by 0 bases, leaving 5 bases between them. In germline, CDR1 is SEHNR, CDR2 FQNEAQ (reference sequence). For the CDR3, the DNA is TGTGCCAGCAGCTTATCATATAGCAATCAGCCCCAGCATTTT. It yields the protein CASSLSYSNQPQHF.

The CDR3 DNA follows: TGCGCCAGCAGCTACCTCGGGCCTAACAATGAGCAGTTCTTC. Protein product: CASSYLGPNNEQFF. The gene calls are TRBV5-1 and TRBJ2-1; no definite D call. The CDR3 contains 14 residues. From germline, CDR1 is SGHRS and CDR2 YFSETQ. V lost 3 bases and J lost 5, with 12 bases in between.

The CDR3 nucleotides are TGTGCCAGCAGCTTCGACTTCTCCAATGAGCAGTTCTTC. Protein sequence: CASSFDFSNEQFF. J is TRBJ2-1 and V is TRBV5-8; D is uncertain. Germline values: CDR1 SGHTS, CDR2 YDEGEE. The CDR3 extends over 13 amino acids. V lost 2 bases, J lost 6 bases, and 9 bases lay in between.

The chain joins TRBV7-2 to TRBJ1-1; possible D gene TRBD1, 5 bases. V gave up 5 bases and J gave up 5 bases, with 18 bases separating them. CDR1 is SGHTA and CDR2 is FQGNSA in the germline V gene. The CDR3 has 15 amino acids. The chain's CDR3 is CASSPNAGAGTEAFF. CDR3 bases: TGTGCCAGCAGCCCTAACGCCGGGGCTGGGACTGAAGCTTTCTTT.

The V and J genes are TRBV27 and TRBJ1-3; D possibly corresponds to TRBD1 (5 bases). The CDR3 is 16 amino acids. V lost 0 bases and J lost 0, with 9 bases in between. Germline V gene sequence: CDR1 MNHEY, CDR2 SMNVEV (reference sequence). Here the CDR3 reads CASSLSGALSGNTIYF. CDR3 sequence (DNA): TGTGCCAGCAGTTTATCTGGGGCACTCTCTGGAAACACCATATATTTT.

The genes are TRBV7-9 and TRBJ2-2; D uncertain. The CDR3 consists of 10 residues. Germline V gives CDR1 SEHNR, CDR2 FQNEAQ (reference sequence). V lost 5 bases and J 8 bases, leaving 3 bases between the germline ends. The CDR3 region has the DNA TGTGCCAGCAGCATAGGGGAGCTGTTTTTT. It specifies CASSIGELFF.

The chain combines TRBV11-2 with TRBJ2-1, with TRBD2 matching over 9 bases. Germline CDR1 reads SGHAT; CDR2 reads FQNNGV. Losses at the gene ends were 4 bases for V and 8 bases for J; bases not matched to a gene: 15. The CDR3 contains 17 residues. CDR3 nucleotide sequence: TGTGCCAGCAGCTCCGCCGGGACTAGCCGGTCGGTGGATGAGCAGTTCTTC. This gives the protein CASSSAGTSRSVDEQFF.

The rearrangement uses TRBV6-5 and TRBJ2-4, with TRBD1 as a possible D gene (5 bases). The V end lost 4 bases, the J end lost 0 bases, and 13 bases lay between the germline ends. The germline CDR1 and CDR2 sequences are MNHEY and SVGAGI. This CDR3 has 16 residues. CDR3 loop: CASSSSRAVAKNIQYF. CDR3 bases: TGTGCCAGCAGTTCAAGCAGGGCAGTAGCCAAAAACATTCAGTACTTC.

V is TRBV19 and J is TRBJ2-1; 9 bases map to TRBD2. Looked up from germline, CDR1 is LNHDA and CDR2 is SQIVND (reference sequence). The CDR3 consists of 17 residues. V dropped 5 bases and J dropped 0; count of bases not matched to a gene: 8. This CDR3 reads CASSSRLAETSYNEQFF. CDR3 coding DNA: TGTGCCAGTAGTTCCAGACTAGCGGAGACCTCCTACAATGAGCAGTTCTTC.

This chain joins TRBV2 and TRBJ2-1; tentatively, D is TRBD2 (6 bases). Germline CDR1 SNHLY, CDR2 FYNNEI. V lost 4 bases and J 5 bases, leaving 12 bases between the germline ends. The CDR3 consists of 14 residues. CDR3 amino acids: CASSGGERHNEQFF. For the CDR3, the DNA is TGTGCCAGCAGTGGGGGGGAGAGACACAATGAGCAGTTCTTC.

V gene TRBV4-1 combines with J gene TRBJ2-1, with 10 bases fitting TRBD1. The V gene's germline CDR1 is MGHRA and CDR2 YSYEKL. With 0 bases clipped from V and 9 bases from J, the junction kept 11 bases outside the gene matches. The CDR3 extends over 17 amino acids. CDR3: CASSQDRGQGSPGEQFF. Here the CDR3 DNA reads TGCGCCAGCAGCCAAGATAGGGGACAGGGGAGTCCCGGTGAGCAGTTCTTC.

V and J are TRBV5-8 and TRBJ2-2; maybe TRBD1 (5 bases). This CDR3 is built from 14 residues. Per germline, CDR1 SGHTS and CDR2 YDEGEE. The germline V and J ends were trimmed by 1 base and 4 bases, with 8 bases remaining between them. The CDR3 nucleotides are TGTGCCAGCAGCTTGAGGGGAAGCACCGGGGAGCTGTTTTTT. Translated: CASSLRGSTGELFF.

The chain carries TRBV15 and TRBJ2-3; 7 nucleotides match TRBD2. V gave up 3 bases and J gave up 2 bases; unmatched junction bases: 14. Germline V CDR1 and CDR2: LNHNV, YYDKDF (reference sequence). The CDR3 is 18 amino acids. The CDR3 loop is CATSRERQPTSATDTQYF. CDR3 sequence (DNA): TGTGCCACCAGCAGGGAAAGACAGCCCACTAGCGCCACAGATACGCAGTATTTT.

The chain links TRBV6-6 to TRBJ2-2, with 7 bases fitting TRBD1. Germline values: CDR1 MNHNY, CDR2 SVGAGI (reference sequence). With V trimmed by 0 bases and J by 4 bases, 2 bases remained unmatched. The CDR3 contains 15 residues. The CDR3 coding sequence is TGTGCCAGCAGTTACTCAGCAGGGGGCACCGGGGAGCTGTTTTTT. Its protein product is CASSYSAGGTGELFF.

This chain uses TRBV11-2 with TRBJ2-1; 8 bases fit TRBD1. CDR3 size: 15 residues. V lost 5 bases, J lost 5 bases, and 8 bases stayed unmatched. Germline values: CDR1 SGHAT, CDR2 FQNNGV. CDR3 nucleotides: TGTGCCAGCAGCCCTAGAGGACAGGGTAACAATGAGCAGTTCTTC. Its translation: CASSPRGQGNNEQFF.

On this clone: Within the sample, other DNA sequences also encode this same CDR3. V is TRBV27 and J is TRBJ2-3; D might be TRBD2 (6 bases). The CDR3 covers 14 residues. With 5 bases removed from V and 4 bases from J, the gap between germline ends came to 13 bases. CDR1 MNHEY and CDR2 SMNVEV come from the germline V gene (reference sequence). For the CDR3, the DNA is TGTGCCAGCAGTCTCCTCGGGGGAGCAGATACGCAGTATTTT. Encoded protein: CASSLLGGADTQYF.

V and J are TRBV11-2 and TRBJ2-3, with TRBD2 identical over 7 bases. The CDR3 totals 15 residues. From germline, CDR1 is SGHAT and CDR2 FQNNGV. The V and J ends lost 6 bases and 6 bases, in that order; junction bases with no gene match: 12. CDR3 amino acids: CASRAPWAGVDTQYF. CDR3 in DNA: TGTGCCAGCAGGGCCCCGTGGGCGGGGGTGGATACGCAGTATTTT.

The DNA of the CDR3 is TGTGCCAGCAGCTCCTGGACTAGCGGGAGCTACAATGAGCAGTTCTTC. Translated, it gives CASSSWTSGSYNEQFF. The rearrangement uses TRBV7-2 and TRBJ2-1; 13 bases are a match to TRBD2. The CDR3 loop spans 16 amino acids. After removal of 4 bases from V and 3 bases from J, the junction contained 3 bases not matched to a gene. CDR1 SGHTA and CDR2 FQGNSA come from the germline V gene.

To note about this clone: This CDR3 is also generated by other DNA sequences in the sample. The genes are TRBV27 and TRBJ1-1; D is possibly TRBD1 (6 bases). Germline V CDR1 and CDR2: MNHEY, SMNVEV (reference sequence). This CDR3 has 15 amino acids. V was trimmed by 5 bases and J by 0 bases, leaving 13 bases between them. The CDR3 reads CASSPRGGMNTEAFF. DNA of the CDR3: TGTGCCAGCAGTCCCCGAGGGGGGATGAACACTGAAGCTTTCTTT.

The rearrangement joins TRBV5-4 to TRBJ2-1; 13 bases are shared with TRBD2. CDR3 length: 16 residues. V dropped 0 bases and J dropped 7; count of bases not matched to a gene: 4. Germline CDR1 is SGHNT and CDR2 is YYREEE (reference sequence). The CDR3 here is CASSLEGLAGENEQFF. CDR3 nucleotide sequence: TGTGCCAGCAGCTTGGAAGGACTAGCGGGAGAGAATGAGCAGTTCTTC. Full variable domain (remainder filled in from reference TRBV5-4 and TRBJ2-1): ETGVTQSPTHLIKTRGQQVTLRCSSQSGHNTVSWYQQALGQGPQFIFQYYREEENGRGNFPPRFSGLQFPNYSSELNVNALELDDSALYLCASSLEGLAGENEQFFGPGTRLTVL.

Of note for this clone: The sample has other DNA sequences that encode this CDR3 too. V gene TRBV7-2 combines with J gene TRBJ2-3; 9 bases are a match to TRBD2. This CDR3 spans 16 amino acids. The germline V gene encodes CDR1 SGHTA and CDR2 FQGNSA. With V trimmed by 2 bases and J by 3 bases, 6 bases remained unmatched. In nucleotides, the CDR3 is TGTGCCAGCAGCTTACTCGCGGGAGGGCGAACAGATACGCAGTATTTT. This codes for CASSLLAGGRTDTQYF. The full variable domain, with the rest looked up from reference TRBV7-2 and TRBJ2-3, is GAGVSQSPSNKVTEKGKDVELRCDPISGHTALYWYRQSLGQGLEFLIYFQGNSAPDKSGLPSDRFSAERTGGSVSTLTIQRTQQEDSAVYLCASSLLAGGRTDTQYFGPGTRLTVL.

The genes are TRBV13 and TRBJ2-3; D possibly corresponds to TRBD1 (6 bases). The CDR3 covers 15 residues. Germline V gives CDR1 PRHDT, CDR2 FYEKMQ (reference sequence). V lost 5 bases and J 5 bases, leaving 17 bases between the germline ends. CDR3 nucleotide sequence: TGTGCCAGCAGCCCCAGGGGCAGCAATTTAGATACGCAGTATTTT. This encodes CASSPRGSNLDTQYF.

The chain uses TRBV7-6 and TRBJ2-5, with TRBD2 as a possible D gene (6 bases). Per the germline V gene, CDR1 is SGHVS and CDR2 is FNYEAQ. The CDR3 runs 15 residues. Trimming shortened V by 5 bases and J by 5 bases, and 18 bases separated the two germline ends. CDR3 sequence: CASSPERAGGETQYF. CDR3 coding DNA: TGTGCCAGCAGCCCAGAGCGGGCTGGGGGGGAGACCCAGTACTTC.

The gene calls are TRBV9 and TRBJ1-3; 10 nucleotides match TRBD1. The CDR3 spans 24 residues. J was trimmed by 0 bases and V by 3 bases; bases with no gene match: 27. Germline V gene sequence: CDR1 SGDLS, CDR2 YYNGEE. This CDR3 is CASSGTTGTGDSPIGRSSGNTIYF. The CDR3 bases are TGTGCCAGCAGCGGAACCACCGGGACAGGGGATTCTCCCATAGGCCGAAGCTCTGGAAACACCATATATTTT.

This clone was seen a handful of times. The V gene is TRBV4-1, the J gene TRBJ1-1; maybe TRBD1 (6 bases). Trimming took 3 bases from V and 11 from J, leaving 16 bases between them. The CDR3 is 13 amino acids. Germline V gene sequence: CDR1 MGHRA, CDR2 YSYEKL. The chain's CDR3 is CASSHDARGGAFF. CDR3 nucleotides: TGCGCCAGCAGCCATGATGCCAGGGGTGGGGCTTTCTTT.

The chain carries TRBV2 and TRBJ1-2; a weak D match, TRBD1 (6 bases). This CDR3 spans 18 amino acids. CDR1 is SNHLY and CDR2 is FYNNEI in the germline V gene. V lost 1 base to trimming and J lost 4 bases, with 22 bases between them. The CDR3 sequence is CASSEVLGGTPNVYGYTF. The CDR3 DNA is TGTGCCAGCAGTGAAGTCCTGGGGGGGACACCAAACGTCTATGGCTACACCTTC.

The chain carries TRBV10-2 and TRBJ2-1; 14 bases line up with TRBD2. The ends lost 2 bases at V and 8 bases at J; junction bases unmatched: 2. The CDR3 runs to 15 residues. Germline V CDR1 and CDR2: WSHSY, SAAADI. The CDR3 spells CASSEGGLAGDEQFF. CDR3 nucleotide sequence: TGCGCCAGCAGTGAGGGGGGACTAGCGGGAGATGAGCAGTTCTTC.